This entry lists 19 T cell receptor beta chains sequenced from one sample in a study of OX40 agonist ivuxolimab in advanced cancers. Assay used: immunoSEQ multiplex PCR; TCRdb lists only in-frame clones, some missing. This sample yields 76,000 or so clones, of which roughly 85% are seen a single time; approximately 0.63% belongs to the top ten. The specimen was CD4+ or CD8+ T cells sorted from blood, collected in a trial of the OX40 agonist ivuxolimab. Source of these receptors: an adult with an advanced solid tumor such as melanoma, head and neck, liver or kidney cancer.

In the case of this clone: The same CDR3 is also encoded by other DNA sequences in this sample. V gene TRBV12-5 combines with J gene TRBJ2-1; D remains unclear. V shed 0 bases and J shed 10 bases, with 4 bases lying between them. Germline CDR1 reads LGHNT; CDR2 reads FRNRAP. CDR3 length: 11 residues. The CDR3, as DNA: TGTGCTAGTGGTTTGGTACGGGAGCAGTTCTTC. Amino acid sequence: CASGLVREQFF.

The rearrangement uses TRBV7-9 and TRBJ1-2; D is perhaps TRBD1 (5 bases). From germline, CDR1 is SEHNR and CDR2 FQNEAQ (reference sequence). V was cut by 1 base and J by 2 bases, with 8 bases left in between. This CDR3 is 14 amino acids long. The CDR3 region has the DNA TGTGCCAGCAGCTTAGGGGACCTCAACTATGGCTACACCTTC. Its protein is CASSLGDLNYGYTF.

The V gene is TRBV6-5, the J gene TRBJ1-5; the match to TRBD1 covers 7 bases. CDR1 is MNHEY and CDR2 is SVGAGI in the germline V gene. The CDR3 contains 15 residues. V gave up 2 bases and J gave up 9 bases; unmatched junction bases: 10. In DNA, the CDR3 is TGTGCCAGCAGTTACCTCGGGACAGCGGATCGGCCCCAGCATTTT. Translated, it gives CASSYLGTADRPQHF.

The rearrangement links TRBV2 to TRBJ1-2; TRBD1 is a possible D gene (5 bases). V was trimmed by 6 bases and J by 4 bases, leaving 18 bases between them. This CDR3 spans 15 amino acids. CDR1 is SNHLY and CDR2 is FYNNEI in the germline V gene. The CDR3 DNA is TGTGCCAGCAGCCCAGGGATGTATGGGTTCTATGGCTACACCTTC. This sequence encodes CASSPGMYGFYGYTF.

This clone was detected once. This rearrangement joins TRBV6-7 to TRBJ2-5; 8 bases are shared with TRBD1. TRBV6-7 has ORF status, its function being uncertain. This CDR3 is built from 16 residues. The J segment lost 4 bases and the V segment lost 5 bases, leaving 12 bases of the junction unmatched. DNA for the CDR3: TGTGCCAGCAGTACCGGCCGGGCAGGGGGCAGAGAGACCCAGTACTTC. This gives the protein CASSTGRAGGRETQYF.

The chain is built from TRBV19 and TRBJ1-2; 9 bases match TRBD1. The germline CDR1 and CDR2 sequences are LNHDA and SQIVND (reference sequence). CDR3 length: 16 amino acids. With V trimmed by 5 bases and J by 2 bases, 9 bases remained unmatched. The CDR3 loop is CASSPPLGTGNYGYTF. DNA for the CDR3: TGTGCCAGTAGTCCGCCCCTGGGGACAGGGAACTATGGCTACACCTTC.

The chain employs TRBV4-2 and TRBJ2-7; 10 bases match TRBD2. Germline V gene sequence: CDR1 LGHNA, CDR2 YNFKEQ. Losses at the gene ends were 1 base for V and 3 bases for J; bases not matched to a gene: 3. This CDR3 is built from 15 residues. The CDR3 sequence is CASSQGSSGGYEQYF. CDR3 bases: TGTGCCAGCAGCCAAGGGTCTAGCGGGGGCTACGAGCAGTACTTC.

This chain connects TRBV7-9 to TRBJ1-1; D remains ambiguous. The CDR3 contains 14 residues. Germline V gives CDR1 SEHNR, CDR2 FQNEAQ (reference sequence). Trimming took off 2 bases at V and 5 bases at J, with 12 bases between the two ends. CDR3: CASSLMTKGTEAFF. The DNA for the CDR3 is TGTGCCAGCAGCTTAATGACAAAAGGGACTGAAGCTTTCTTT.

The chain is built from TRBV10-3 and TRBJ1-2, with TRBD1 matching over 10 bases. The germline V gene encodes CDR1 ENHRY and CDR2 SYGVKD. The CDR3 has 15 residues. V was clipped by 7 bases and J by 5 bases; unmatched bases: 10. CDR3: CAITEGQGVLYGYTF. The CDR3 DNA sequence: TGTGCCATCACCGAAGGACAGGGGGTTTTATATGGCTACACCTTC.

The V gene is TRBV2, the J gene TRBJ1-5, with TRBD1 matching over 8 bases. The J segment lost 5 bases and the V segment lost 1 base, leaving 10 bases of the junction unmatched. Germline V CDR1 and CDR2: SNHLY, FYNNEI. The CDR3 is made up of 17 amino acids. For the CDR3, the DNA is TGTGCCAGCAGTGAAGACCAAACTGGGACAGGTTATCAGCCCCAGCATTTT. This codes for CASSEDQTGTGYQPQHF.

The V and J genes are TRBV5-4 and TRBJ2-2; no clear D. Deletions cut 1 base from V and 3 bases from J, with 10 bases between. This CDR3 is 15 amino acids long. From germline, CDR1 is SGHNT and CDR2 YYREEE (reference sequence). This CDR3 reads CASSLIGRDTGELFF. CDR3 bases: TGTGCCAGCAGCTTGATAGGCCGGGACACCGGGGAGCTGTTTTTT.

CDR3 in DNA: TGTGCCATCGGACTAGCGGGGGGGAAGCAGTACTTC. Protein: CAIGLAGGKQYF. The chain employs TRBV10-3 and TRBJ2-7, with 15 bases that match TRBD2. The CDR3 is 12 residues long. Trimming cost V 8 bases and J 8 bases; bases outside gene matches: 1. CDR1 ENHRY and CDR2 SYGVKD come from the germline V gene.

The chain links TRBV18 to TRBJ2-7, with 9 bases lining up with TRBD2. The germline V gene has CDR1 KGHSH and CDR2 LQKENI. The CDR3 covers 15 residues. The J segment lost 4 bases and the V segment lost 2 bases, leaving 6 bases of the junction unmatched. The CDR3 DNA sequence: TGTGCCAGCTCACCAGGGCGGGGGGGCCCTTACGAGCAGTACTTC. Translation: CASSPGRGGPYEQYF.

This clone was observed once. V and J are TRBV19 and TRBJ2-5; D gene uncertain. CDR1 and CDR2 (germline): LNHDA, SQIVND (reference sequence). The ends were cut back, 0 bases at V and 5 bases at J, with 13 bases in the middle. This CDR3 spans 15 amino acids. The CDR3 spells CASSIDRAAVETQYF. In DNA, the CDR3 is TGTGCCAGTAGTATAGATCGGGCGGCTGTGGAGACCCAGTACTTC. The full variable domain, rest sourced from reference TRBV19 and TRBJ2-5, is DGGITQSPKYLFRKEGQNVTLSCEQNLNHDAMYWYRQDPGQGLRLIYYSQIVNDFQKGDIAEGYSVSREKKESFPLTVTSAQKNPTAFYLCASSIDRAAVETQYFGPGTRLLVL.

CDR3 sequence reads: CAVQILEGIQETQYF. Here the CDR3 DNA reads TGTGCCGTCCAGATCCTGGAGGGTATCCAAGAGACCCAGTACTTC. V gene TRBV7-4 combines with J gene TRBJ2-5, with a possible D match to TRBD2 (6 bases). Trimming removed 11 bases from V and 1 base from J, with 20 bases in between. The germline gives CDR1 SGHVT, CDR2 SQSDAQ. The CDR3 runs 15 residues.

The CDR3 reads CASSTRGGEQYF. CDR3 sequence (DNA): TGTGCCAGCAGTACCCGGGGGGGCGAGCAGTACTTC. The chain recombines TRBV6-6 with TRBJ2-7; TRBD2 matches 8 bases. The V gene end was trimmed by 5 bases and the J gene end by 6 bases; junction bases not matched to a gene: 3. The length of the CDR3 is 12 residues. CDR1 is MNHNY, CDR2 SVGAGI, per germline (reference sequence).

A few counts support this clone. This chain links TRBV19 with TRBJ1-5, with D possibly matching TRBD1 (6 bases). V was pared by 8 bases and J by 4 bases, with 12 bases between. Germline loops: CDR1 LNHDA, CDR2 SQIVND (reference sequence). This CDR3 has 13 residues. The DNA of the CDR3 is TGTGCCAGTGAGGGGGTAAGGAATCAGCCCCAGCATTTT. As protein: CASEGVRNQPQHF.

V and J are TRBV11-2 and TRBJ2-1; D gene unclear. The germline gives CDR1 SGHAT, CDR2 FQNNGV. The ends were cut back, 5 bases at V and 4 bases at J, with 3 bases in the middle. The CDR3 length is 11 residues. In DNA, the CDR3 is TGTGCCAGCAGCCAGTACAATGAGCAGTTCTTC. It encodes CASSQYNEQFF.

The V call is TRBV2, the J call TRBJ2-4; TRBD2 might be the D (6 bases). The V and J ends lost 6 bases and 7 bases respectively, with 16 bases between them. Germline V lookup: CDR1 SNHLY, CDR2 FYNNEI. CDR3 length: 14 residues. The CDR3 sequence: CASSTAGNDNIQYF. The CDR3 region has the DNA TGTGCCAGCAGCACCGCGGGGAATGATAACATTCAGTACTTC.